The clone carrying this T cell receptor beta chain was counted a few times. The data belong to a study of blood T cells in healthy people across ages. Study overall: Per every two T cells, about one barcoded beta molecule was captured by template switching.

V dropped 4 bases and J dropped 4; count of bases not matched to a gene: 23. The CDR3 loop spans 19 amino acids. CDR1 is GTSNPN, CDR2 SVGIG, per germline (reference sequence). Together with a sample-barcoded 5' primer, a J-beta primer mix was included in a second PCR lasting roughly 6 to 12 cycles. Each cDNA molecule, via a template-switch adaptor with 12 random nucleotides, was tagged. TCRdb analysed the 5' RACE reads with MiXCR anew, one entry per CDR3 protein. The profile covers approximately 1.5 million distinct CDR3 sequences, with 42% appearing a single time and around 4% taken by the ten largest.

The sample was blood. The clonotype originates from a woman aged 18-29 years in good health. The J gene is TRBJ2-7, the V gene TRBV30, with 9 positions matching TRBD2. The CDR3 here is CAWNSPGLAQRGNSYEQYF. CDR3 bases: TGTGCCTGGAACTCTCCGGGACTAGCCCAAAGAGGCAACTCTTACGAGCAGTACTTC.